The rows below give T cell receptor beta chains drawn from one sample of a study of beta chain features in type 1 diabetes. The assay was immunoSEQ multiplex PCR, and TCRdb's table has in-frame clones only and misses some. The table includes 860,000 or so clones, roughly 17% detected once. The sample consisted of naive CD4+ T cells from blood. All receptors come from a woman under 30 in good health. Each CDR3 is given with its conserved first and last residue. A D gene is named only where the DNA matches it firmly. The size field is filled for only some rows; it gives once, few, many or a size class.

v_gene	d_gene	j_gene	abundance	CDR3nt	CDR3aa
TRBV18	-	TRBJ2-1	-	TGTGCCAGCTCACATGGACTGGAAAGGGGTAATGAGCAGTTCTTC	CASSHGLERGNEQFF
TRBV5-1	-	TRBJ1-2	-	TGCGCCAGCAGCTACGGACATTACTATGGCTACACCTTC	CASSYGHYYGYTF
TRBV18	-	TRBJ2-5	-	TGTGCCAGCTCACCACCGGTTCGTCAAGAGACCCAGTACTTC	CASSPPVRQETQYF
TRBV6-6	-	TRBJ1-2	-	TGTGCCAGCAGTTACTCACAAGGAGTTATCTATGGCTACACCTTC	CASSYSQGVIYGYTF
TRBV7-2	-	TRBJ1-1	few	TGTGCCAGCAGCCGGGGAATGGGACTGGGAGCTTTCTTT	CASSRGMGLGAFF
TRBV29-1	TRBD1	TRBJ1-2	few	TGCAGCGTTAACGCGGGACAGGGTATCGGCTACACCTTC	CSVNAGQGIGYTF
TRBV6-5	TRBD2	TRBJ2-7	-	TGTGCCAGCAGCTCACTAGCGGGAGCGTCCTACGAGCAGTACTTC	CASSSLAGASYEQYF
TRBV2	TRBD1	TRBJ2-3	-	TGTGCCAGCAGTGCAGGGGGATTGAGCACAGATACGCAGTATTTT	CASSAGGLSTDTQYF
TRBV20-1	-	TRBJ2-1	-	TGCAGTGGGCAGGCGTACAATGAGCAGTTCTTC	CSGQAYNEQFF
TRBV7-6	-	TRBJ1-4	few	TGTGCCAGCAGCGCCCGGGGGTTCGGGGAAAAACTGTTTTTT	CASSARGFGEKLFF